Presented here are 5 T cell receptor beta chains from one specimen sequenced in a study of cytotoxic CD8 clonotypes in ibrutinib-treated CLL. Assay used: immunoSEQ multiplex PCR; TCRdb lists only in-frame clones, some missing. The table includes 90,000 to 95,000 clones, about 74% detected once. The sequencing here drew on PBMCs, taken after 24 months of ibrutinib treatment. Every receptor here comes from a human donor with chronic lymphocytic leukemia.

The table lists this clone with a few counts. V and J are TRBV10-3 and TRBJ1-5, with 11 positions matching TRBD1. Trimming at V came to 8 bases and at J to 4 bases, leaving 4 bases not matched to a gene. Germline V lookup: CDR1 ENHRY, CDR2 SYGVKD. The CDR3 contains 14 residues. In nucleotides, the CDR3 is TGTGCCATCGGACAGGGGGCGCGAAATCAGCCCCAGCATTTT. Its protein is CAIGQGARNQPQHF.

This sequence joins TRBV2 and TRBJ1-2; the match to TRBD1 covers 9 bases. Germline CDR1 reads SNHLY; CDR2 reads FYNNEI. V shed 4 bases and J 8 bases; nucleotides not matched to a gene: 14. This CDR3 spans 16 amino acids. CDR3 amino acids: CASSGRNAGQGPGYTF. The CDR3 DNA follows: TGTGCCAGCAGTGGAAGGAATGCGGGACAGGGCCCCGGCTACACCTTC.

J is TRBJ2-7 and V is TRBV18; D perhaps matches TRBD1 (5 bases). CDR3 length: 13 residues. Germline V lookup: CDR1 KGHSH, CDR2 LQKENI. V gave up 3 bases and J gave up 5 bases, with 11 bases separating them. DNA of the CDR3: TGTGCCAGCTCACCCTCAGACAGCGACGAGCAGTACTTC. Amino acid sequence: CASSPSDSDEQYF.

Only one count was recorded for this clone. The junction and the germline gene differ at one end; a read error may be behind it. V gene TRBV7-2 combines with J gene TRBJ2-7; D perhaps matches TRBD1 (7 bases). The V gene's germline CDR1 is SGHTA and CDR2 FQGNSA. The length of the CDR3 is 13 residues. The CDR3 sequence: CASSSMEGARSRF. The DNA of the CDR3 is TGTGCCAGCAGCTCCATGGAGGGGGCGCGATCGCGATTC.

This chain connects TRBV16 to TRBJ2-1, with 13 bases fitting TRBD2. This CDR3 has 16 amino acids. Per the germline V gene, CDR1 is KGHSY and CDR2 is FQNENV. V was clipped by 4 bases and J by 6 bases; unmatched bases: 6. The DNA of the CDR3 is TGTGCCAGCAGCCCCCGGACTAGCGGGAGATTCAATGAGCAGTTCTTC. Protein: CASSPRTSGRFNEQFF.